The table lists the clone carrying this T cell receptor beta chain with a count of one. Its matching antigen is unknown. The CDR3 end shows no conserved phenylalanine or tryptophan, and so a read error is likely. The DNA is omitted, as the CDR3 cannot be located on it reliably, and the CDR3 follows TCRdb's listing. Termini included, the CDR3 measures 12 amino acids. Time point reported: patch test 3, about 24 weeks after DPC sensitization. Treatment in this sample: therapeutic diphenylcyclopropenone sensitization with weekly scalp DPC. The record originates from a study of human T cells and chemical hapten exposure. Looking at the study overall: Reading of the patch tests, which applied 0.01% DPC to the upper back, occurred at 6 days. Small discrepancies in pooled library volume mainly accounted for the varying TCR yields per sample. Notes on the study in general: Against controls, expanded TCRs gave rise to significantly more large CDR3 similarity clusters.

MiXCR was run by TCRdb on the RACE reads, yielding one entry per CDR3 protein. This repertoire shows approximately 97,000 distinct CDR3 sequences, 27% found once; its top ten account for about a tenth. This TCR was recovered from a man aged 40-49 years with alopecia areata. Some clones in this sample may be carry-over from other donors' samples. This chain links TRBV12-3 or TRBV12-4 with TRBJ2-1; the tabulated D call, TRBD1, remains unverified against the DNA. Material: whole blood, obtained in connection with sensitization to the hapten diphenylcyclopropenone (DPC). CDR3 residues: CASSTRDRGEFL.